Included here is one TCR beta chain sequence, with context. It was with 60 Vbeta and 13 Jbeta primers that the PCR ran. The protocol was immunoSEQ multiplex PCR, while the TCRdb copy is restricted to in-frame clones and leaves out a portion. The sample yields fewer than 200,000 clones, around 83% seen once. The source of the sample is a study of cytomegalovirus exposure and HLA in healthy donors. Sequenced material: PBMCs. The receptor was isolated from a girl aged 2 to 9 in good health and CMV-seropositive.

CDR3 protein: CASSFGQGNTIYF. The CDR3 DNA is TGTGCCAGCAGTTTCGGACAGGGAAACACCATATATTTT. The V call is TRBV28, the J call TRBJ1-3, with D possibly being TRBD1 (6 bases). The germline CDR1 and CDR2 sequences are MDHEN and SYDVKM. V was shortened by 3 bases and J by 4 bases, with 7 bases between the two germline ends. The CDR3 has 13 amino acids.